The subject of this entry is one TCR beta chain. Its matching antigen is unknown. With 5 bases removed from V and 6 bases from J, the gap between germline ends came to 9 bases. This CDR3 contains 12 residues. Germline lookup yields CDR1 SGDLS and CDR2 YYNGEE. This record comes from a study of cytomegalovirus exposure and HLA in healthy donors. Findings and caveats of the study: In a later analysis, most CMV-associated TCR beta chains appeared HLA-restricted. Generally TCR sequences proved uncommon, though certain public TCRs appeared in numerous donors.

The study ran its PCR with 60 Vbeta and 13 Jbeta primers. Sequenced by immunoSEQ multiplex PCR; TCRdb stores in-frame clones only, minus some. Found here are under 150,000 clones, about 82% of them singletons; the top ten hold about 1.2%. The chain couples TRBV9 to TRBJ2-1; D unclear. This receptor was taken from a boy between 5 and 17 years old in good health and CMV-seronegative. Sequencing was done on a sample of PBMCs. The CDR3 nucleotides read TGTGCCAGCAGTACCACATTCAATGAGCAGTTCTTC. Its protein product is CASSTTFNEQFF.